This T cell receptor beta chain was sequenced for a study of T cells in women clearing cervical HPV infection. Germline V gene sequence: CDR1 DFQATT, CDR2 SNEGSKA (reference sequence). This CDR3 is 14 amino acids long. J lost 1 base, V lost 4 bases, and 2 bases had no gene match. Clones were sequenced by immunoSEQ multiplex PCR, and TCRdb holds only the in-frame ones, with some missing. The sample table sets out roughly 30,000 clones. With respect to this clone: The read halts 3 residues ahead of the CDR3 end, with the missing end drawn from the germline J gene.

This sequence was found in a woman between 18 and 70 years old with a cervical HPV16 infection that either progressed to CIN3+ or cleared (not recorded which). The specimen sequenced was blood buffy coat. The chain employs TRBV20-1 and TRBJ2-7; TRBD2 matches 12 bases. The CDR3 sequence is CSAKLAGGSYEQYF. CDR3 bases read: TGCAGTGCTAAACTAGCGGGGGGTTCCTACGAG.